The rows below give T cell receptor beta chains drawn from one sample of a study of blood T cell repertoires in COVID-19. Repertoires were generated with immunoSEQ multiplex PCR, while TCRdb's copy carries only in-frame clones and drops some. The sample shows approximately 94,000 clones, 75% to 85% of them seen only once. What was sequenced was peripheral blood. These receptors all stem from a man in his sixties with acute or convalescent COVID-19. Each CDR3 is given without its conserved first and last residue.

>TRBV15|TRBJ1-2
ATSFGRDNYGYT
>TRBV27|TRBJ1-5
ASKDRDGGWDQPQH
>TRBV19|TRBJ1-5
ASSPPPGDRGYSNQPQH
>TRBV7-6|TRBJ2-1
ASSSPSGGAYNEQF
>TRBV6-6|TRBJ1-6
ASSFQGLRSGSPLH
>TRBV6-6|TRBJ1-6
ASSLQGSNSPLH
>TRBV5-1|TRBJ2-1
ASSLGSSGSYNEQF
>TRBV12-5|TRBJ2-3
ASGRTDTQY
>TRBV2|TRBJ1-1
ASSERQNTEAF
>TRBV6-6|TRBJ1-4
ASSYLAGIGEKLF
>TRBV29-1|TRBJ2-3
SVDPRTDTQY
>TRBV5-8|TRBJ2-4
ASNPRGGRTKNIQY
>TRBV2|TRBJ1-6
ASSSGTDNSPLH
>TRBV6-4|TRBJ1-5
ASRETGLDQPQH
>TRBV27|TRBJ1-2
ASSSGLLTERYGYT
>TRBV28|TRBJ1-2
ASSRGVDRAYT
>TRBV15|TRBJ1-1
ATRKRVGITEAF
>TRBV2|TRBJ1-5
ASRTGNSNQPQH
>TRBV28|TRBJ1-2
ASSSTDLGYT
>TRBV6-5|TRBJ1-1
ASSNFRDMNTEAF
>TRBV29-1|TRBJ1-6
SVGSGGDSPLH
>TRBV20-1|TRBJ1-2
SASVRGSGYT
>TRBV6-5|TRBJ1-6
ATRGQGRINSPLH
>TRBV24-1|TRBJ2-3
ATSDPLGGNSGEGTDTQY
>TRBV5-5|TRBJ1-4
ASSPGTAGPEKLF
>TRBV14|TRBJ2-5
ASSQDGGVSSGTQY
>TRBV9|TRBJ2-3
ASSADGSNTDTQY
>TRBV5-1|TRBJ1-4
ASSSGQVDEKLF
>TRBV18|TRBJ2-1
ASSPSTGSFYNEQF
>TRBV7-2|TRBJ1-5
ASSPMSGATNQPQH
>TRBV3-1/TRBV3-2|TRBJ1-1
ASSRSGDTEAF
>TRBV7-2|TRBJ2-5
ASSTLAGAEEETQY
>TRBV28|TRBJ1-6
ASSEPGQLGPSYNSPLH
>TRBV28|TRBJ2-3
ASSSLAGKDTQY
>TRBV24-1|TRBJ2-2
ATSGGRGRQSNTGELF
>TRBV7-2|TRBJ2-1
ASATPQGASYNEQF
>TRBV5-4|TRBJ2-2
ASSSGTRTNTGELF
>TRBV6-2/TRBV6-3|TRBJ1-1
ASSLDIRLVNTEAF
>TRBV20-1|TRBJ1-6
SASPWDRGYNSPLH
>TRBV5-6|TRBJ1-3
ASSFYRGSSSGNTIY
>TRBV19|TRBJ2-1
ATKGQASYNEQF
>TRBV12-1|TRBJ1-2
ASSFPFVSPTNYGYT
>TRBV6-6|TRBJ1-1
ASNPSPGDHNTEAF
>TRBV28|TRBJ2-1
ASGGMHNEQF
>TRBV5-1|TRBJ2-1
ASSQTAGGHNEQF
>TRBV19|TRBJ1-4
ASRSPGGANEKLF
>TRBV3-1/TRBV3-2|TRBJ2-1
ASSQGSGQGGF
>TRBV11-1|TRBJ2-5
ASSLVASGEEETQY
>TRBV5-1|TRBJ1-3
ASSLEGSPGNTIY